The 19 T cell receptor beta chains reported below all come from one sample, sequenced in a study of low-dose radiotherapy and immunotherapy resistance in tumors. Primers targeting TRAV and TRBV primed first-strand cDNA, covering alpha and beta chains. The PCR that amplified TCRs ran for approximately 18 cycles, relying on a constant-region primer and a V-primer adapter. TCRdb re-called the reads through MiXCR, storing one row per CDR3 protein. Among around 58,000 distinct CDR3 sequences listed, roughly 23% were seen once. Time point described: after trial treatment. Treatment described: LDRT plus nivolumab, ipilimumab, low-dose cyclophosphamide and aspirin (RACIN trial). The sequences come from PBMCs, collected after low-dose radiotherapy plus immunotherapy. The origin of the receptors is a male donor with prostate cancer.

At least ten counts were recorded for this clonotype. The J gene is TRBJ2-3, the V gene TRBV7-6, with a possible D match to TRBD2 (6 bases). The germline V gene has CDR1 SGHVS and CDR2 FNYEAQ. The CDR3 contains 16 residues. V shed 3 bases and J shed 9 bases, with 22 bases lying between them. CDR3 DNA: TGTGCCAGCAGCTTGAATCGACTAGATCTGGGGGGAACGCAGTATTTT. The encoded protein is CASSLNRLDLGGTQYF.

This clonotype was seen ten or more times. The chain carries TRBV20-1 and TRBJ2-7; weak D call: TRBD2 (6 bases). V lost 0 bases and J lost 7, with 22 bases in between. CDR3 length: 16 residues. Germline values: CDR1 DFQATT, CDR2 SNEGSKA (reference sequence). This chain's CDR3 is CSARDRGGTLVSEQYF. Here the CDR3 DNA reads TGCAGTGCTAGAGATAGGGGCGGGACCCTGGTTTCGGAGCAGTACTTC.

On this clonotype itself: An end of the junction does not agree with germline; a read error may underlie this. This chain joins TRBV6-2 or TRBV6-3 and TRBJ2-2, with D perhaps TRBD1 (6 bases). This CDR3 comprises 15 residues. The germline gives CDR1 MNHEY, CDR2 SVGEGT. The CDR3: CDSSDLQGNTGELFF. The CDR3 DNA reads TGTGACAGCAGTGACCTACAGGGGAACACCGGGGAGCTGTTTTTT.

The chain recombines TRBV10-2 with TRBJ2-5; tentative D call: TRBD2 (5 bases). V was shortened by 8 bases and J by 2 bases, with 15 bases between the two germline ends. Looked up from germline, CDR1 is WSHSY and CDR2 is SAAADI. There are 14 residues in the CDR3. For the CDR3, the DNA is TGCGCCAGCGGCAACGGGGTTAAGCAAGAGACCCAGTACTTC. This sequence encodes CASGNGVKQETQYF.

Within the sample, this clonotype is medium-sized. This chain's CDR3 is CASSPDRRGGNEQFF. CDR3 nucleotides: TGTGCCAGCAGTCCGGACCGGAGGGGAGGCAATGAGCAGTTCTTC. This chain connects TRBV6-5 to TRBJ2-1, with TRBD2 as a possible D gene (6 bases). The V and J ends lost 5 bases and 6 bases respectively, with 17 bases between them. The length of the CDR3 is 15 residues. Per germline, CDR1 MNHEY and CDR2 SVGAGI.

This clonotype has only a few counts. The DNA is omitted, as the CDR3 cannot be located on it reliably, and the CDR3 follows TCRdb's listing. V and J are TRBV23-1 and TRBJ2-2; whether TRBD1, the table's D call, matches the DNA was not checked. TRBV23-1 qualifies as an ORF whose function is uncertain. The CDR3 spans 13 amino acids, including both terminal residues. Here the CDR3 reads CAREGATPGSCFF.

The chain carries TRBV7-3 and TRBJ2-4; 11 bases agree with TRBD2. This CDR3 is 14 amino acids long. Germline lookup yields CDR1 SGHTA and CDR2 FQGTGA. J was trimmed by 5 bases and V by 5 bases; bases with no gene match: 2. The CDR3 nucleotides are TGTGCCAGCAGCCTTAGCGGGGGGGAAAACATTCAGTACTTC. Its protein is CASSLSGGENIQYF. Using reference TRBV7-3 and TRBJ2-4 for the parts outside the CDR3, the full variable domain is GAGVSQTPSNKVTEKGKYVELRCDPISGHTALYWYRQSLGQGPEFLIYFQGTGAADDSGLPNDRFFAVRPEGSVSTLKIQRTERGDSAVYLCASSLSGGENIQYFGAGTRLSVL.

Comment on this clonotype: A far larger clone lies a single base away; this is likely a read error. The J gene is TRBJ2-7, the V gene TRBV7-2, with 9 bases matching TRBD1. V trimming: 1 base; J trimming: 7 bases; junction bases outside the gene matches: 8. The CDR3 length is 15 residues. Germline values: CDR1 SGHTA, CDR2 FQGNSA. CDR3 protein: CASSLDTGGFNEQYF. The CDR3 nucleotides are TGTGCCAGCAGCTTAGATACAGGGGGCTTTAATGAGCAGTACTTC.

The CDR3 reads CASSPSGYSNQPQHF. In DNA, the CDR3 is TGTGCCAGCAGTCCCTCAGGGTATAGCAATCAGCCCCAGCATTTT. The chain links TRBV9 to TRBJ1-5; D is perhaps TRBD1 (5 bases). CDR1 is SGDLS and CDR2 is YYNGEE in the germline V gene. The CDR3 totals 15 residues. Trimming pared 5 bases from V and 0 bases from J, leaving 12 bases between.

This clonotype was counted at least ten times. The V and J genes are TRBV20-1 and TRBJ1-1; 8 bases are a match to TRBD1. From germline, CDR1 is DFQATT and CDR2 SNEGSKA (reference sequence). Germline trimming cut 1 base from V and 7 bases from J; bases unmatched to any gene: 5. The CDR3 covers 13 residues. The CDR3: CSARVAGGSEAFF. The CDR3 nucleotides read TGCAGTGCTAGAGTCGCAGGGGGCAGTGAAGCTTTCTTT.

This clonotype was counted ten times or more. Here the CDR3 reads CASTPLGRPYGYTF. In DNA form, the CDR3 reads TGTGCCAGCACCCCATTGGGCCGCCCCTATGGCTACACCTTC. This chain uses TRBV9 with TRBJ1-2; D unresolved. Germline V gives CDR1 SGDLS, CDR2 YYNGEE. V was trimmed by 6 bases and J by 4 bases, leaving 16 bases between them. CDR3 length equals 14 residues.

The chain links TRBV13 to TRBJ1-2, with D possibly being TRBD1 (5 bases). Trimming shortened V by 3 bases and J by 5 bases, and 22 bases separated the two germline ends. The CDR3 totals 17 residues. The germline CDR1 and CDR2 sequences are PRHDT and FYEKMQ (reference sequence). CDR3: CASSLLGQWGTSYGYTF. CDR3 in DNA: TGTGCCAGCAGCTTGTTAGGCCAGTGGGGGACTTCATATGGCTACACCTTC.

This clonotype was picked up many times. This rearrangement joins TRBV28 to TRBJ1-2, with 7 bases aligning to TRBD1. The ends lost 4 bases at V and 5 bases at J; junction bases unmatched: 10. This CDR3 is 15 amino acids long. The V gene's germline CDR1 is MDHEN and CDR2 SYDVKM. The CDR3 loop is CASSSSQGGIYGYTF. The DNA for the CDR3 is TGTGCCAGCAGTTCATCCCAGGGGGGGATATATGGCTACACCTTC.

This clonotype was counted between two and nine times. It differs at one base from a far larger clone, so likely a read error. The CDR3 loop is CASSLGGRPYEQFF. The CDR3 nucleotides read TGTGCCAGCAGCTTGGGAGGGAGGCCCTACGAGCAGTTCTTC. The rearrangement uses TRBV11-2 and TRBJ2-1; 7 bases are a match to TRBD2. The V segment lost 3 bases and the J segment 10 bases; nucleotides outside the gene matches: 9. The V gene's germline CDR1 is SGHAT and CDR2 FQNNGV. The CDR3 loop spans 14 amino acids.

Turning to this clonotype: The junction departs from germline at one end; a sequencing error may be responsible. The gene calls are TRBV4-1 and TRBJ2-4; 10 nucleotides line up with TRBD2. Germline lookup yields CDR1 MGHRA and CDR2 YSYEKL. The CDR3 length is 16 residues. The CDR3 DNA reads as TGCGCCGGCAGCCCCGGACTAGCGGTCTCCAAAAACATTCAGTACTTC. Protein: CAGSPGLAVSKNIQYF.

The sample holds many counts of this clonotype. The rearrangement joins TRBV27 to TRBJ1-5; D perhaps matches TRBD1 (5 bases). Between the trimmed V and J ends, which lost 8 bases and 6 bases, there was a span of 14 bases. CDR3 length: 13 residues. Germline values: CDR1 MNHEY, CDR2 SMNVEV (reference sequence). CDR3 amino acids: CASSGTWGQPQHF. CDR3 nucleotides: TGTGCCAGCTCTGGGACTTGGGGTCAGCCCCAGCATTTT.

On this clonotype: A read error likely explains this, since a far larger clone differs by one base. The chain's CDR3 is CASRPPSYNEQYF. The CDR3 DNA sequence: TGTGCCAGCAGGCCGCCCTCCTACAATGAGCAGTACTTC. The chain combines TRBV12-3 or TRBV12-4 with TRBJ2-7; D uncertain. This CDR3 region has 13 residues. The V and J ends lost 6 bases and 7 bases respectively, with 16 bases between them.

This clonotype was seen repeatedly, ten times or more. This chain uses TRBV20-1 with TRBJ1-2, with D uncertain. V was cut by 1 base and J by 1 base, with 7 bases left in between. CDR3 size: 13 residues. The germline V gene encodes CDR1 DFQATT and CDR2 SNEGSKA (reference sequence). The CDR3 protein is CSARAQINYGYTF. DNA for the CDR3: TGCAGTGCTAGAGCGCAGATTAACTATGGCTACACCTTC.

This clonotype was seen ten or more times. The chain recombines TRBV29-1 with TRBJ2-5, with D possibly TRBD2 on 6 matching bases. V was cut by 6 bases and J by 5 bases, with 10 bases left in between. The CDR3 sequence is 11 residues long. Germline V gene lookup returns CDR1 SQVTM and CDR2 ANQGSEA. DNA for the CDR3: TGCAGCGTGGAGGGATGGGAGACCCAGTACTTC. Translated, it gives CSVEGWETQYF.